The present entry profiles one TCR beta chain with its context. This clonotype turned up a few times. Its antigen target is currently unknown. One base away there is no much larger clone; base qualities are not given. Taken from the germline V gene (reference sequence), the CDR1 and CDR2 loops are MNHNY and SVGAGI. The CDR3 contains 12 residues, cysteine and phenylalanine counted. Left in the record is the CDR3 DNA by itself, 36 bases read in frame from the first base. Trimming takes 3 bases off V and 6 bases off J; junction bases not matched to a gene: 1. This specimen comes from a study of T and B cells in COVID-19 patients (dated by TCRdb to 2020 to 2022). A note on the overall study: In this study, adaptive immunity was profiled in COVID-19 patients who either had active infection or had recovered, using TRB and IGH repertoire sequencing of peripheral blood. A recovered cohort was made up of 19 patients contributing fewer than 25 samples, mostly after mild to moderate COVID-19 managed as outpatients. Patients in the recovered cohort had a median age of 34 years, compared with over 60 years for patients in the active-infection cohort. Of the 20 to 25 patients in the active-infection cohort, about a dozen were critically ill and needed mechanical ventilation or ECMO. Comorbidities linked to unfavorable COVID-19 outcome were present in about 90% of the roughly 20 patients in the active-infection cohort. Over 7 million TCR sequences were analysed from a TCR and BCR sequence repository that comprised a few dozen patients and some 67 time points. A couple of patients belonged to both the recovered and active cohorts because samples were available from active disease and after recovery. An age-matched reference group of fewer than 45 healthy donors negative for COVID-19 antibodies was used as the comparison for repertoire analyses. As many as 9 follow-up blood samples were taken per patient, and some of the samples covered different disease stages within the same individual.

TRB repertoires were amplified from roughly 250-500 ng of genomic DNA extracted from blood. The investigation overall reported the following: The reported TCR clusters were said to need prospective validation before any clinical use. Strongly skewed TRBV/TRBJ gene usage was reported in patients with COVID-19. The size of the cohort was considered insufficient for assessing HLA contributions to COVID-19 susceptibility or severity. Specific T cell subsets (CD4+/Treg/CD8+) and sorted SARS-CoV-2-responsive or tetramer+ T cells had not yet been sequenced, and these experiments were ongoing. A total of 2,331 exclusive TCR clusters, including under 40 low-pGen clusters, were found in the recovered cohort. TRB repertoires were found to be highly clonal in active COVID-19, whereas diversity and richness at recovery were found to rise above healthy donor levels. Few blood samples were available from mildly ill patients while symptoms were present or from severe cases at early time points.

The listed sequencing device is Illumina MiSeq. Multiplex PCR with BIOMED2 TRB-A/B primer pools was used to amplify TRB rearrangements. Illumina-compatible adapters and 7-nucleotide sample barcodes were attached to the amplicons in two consecutive PCRs. All library PCRs used Phusion HS II polymerase. The amplicons were purified from gel with the NucleoSpin Gel and PCR Clean-up kit, measured on Qubit, and then pooled at 4 to 5 nM. Before Illumina next-generation sequencing, the quality of the amplicon pool was assessed on an Agilent 2100 Bioanalyzer. As for the original processing: MiXCR 3.0.8 with the default MiXCR reference library was used to annotate TRB rearrangements. Non-productive reads and sequences with fewer than 2 reads were excluded, and each unique CDR3 nucleotide sequence counted as one clone. R 3.5.1 was used to calculate clonality, diversity, richness and V-J gene usage. TCR clustering by CDR3 similarity used GLIPH2, with generation probabilities calculated by OLGA. GLIPH2 clusters were kept only if they contained at least four unique TCR clonotypes found in at least three individuals. Using fastp at Q25 and MiXCR, TCRdb reprocessed the public reads and kept productive beta chains. One record per CDR3 amino acid sequence lists the most common genes and DNA. The V and J calls shown here were made by TCRdb, not taken from the authors' results. The sample table lists more than 20,000 distinct CDR3 sequences, 32% of them with a count of one. The top ten constitute 1.7% of the sample.

This TCR was sampled from a human donor who had recovered from COVID-19. The rearranged segments are TRBV6-6 and TRBJ2-7; the central 8 bases match TRBD1. The material sequenced was blood. This receptor carries the CDR3 CASSYTGGEQYF. Read as DNA, the sequence is TGTGCCAGCAGTTATACAGGGGGCGAGCAGTACTTC.